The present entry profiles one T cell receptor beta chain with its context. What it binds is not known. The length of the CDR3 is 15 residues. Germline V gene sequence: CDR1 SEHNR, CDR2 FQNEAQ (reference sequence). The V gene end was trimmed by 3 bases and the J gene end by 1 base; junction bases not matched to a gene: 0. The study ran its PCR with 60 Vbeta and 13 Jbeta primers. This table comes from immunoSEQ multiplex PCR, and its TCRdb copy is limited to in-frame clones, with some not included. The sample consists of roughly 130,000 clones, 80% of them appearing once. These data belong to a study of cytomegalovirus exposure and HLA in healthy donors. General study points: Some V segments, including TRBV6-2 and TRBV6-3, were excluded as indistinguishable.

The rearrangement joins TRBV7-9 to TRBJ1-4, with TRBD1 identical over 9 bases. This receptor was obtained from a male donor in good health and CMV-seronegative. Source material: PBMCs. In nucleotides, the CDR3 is TGTGCCAGCAGCTTGGGACAGGGAACTAATGAAAAACTGTTTTTT. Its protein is CASSLGQGTNEKLFF.